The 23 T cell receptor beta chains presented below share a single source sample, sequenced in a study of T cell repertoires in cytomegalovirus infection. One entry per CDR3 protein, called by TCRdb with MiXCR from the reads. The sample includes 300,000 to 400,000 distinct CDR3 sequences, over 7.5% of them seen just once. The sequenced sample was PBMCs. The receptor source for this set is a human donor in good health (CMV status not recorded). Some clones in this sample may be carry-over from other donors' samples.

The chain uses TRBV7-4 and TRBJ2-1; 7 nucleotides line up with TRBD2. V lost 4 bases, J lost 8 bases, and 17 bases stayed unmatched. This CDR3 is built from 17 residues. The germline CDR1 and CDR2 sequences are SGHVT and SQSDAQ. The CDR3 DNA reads TGTGCCAGCAGCTCCCCGTGGGAGCGGGGAGGCGGCCATGAGCAGTTCTTC. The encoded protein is CASSSPWERGGGHEQFF.

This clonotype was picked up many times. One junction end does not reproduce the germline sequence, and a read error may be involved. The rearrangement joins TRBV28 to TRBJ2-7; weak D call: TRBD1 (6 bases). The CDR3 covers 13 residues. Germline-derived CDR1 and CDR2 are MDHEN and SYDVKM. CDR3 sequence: CASSPGQKSRLAF. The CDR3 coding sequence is TGTGCCAGCAGCCCCGGACAGAAGAGTCGTTTGGCCTTC.

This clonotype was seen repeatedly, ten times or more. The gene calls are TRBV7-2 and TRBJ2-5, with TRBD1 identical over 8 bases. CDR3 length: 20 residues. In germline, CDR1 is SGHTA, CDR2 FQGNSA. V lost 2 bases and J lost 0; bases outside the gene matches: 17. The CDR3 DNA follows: TGTGCCAGCAGCTTAAACAACAGGGGGACTGGAAGCGGGCACCAAGAGACCCAGTACTTC. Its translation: CASSLNNRGTGSGHQETQYF.

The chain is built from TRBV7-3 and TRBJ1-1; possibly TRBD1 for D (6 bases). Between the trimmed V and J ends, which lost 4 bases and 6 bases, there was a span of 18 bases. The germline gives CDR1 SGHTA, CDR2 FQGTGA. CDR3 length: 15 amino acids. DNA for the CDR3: TGTGCCAGCAGCTCCGAAACAGGGCGTGACTCTGAAGCTTTCTTT. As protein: CASSSETGRDSEAFF.

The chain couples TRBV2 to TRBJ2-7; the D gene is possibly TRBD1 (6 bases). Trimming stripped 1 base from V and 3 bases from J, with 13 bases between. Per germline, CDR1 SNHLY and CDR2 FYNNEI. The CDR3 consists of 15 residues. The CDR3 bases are TGTGCCAGCAGTGAAGGTGTAGGGGGTCTCTACGAGCAGTACTTC. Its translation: CASSEGVGGLYEQYF.

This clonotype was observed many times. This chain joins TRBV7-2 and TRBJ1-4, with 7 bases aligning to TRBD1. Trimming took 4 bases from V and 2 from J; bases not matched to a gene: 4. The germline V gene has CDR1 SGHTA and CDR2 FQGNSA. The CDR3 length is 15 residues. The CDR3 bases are TGTGCCAGCAGCTCAGGGGGTAGCACTAATGAAAAACTGTTTTTT. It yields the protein CASSSGGSTNEKLFF.

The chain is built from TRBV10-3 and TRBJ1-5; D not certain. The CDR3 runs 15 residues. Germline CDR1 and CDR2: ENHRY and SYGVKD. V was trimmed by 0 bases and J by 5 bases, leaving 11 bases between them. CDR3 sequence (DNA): TGTGCCATCAGTGAGTCGAATTGGGAAGATCAGCCCCAGCATTTT. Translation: CAISESNWEDQPQHF.

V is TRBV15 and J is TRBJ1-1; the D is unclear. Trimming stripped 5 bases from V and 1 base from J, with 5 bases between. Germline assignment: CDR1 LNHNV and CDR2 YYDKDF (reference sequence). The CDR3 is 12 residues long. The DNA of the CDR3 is TGTGCCACCAGCCGGACGAACACTGAAGCTTTCTTT. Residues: CATSRTNTEAFF.

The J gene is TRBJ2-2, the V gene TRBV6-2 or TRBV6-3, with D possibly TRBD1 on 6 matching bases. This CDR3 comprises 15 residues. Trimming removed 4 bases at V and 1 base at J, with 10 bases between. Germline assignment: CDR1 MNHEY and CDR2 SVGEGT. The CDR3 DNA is TGTGCCAGCAGTTCCAACAGGGTGAACACCGGGGAGCTGTTTTTT. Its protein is CASSSNRVNTGELFF.

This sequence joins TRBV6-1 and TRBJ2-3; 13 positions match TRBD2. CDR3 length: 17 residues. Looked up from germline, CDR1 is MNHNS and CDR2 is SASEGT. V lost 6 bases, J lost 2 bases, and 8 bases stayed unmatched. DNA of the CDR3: TGTGCCAGCAGCTCCCTGACTAGCGGGGGGACCACAGATACGCAGTATTTT. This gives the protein CASSSLTSGGTTDTQYF.

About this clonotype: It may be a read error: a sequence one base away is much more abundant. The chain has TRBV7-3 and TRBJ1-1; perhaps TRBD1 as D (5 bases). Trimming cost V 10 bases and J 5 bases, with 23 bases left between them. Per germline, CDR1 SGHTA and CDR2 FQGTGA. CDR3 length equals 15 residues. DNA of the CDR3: TGTGCCAACACCGCTCGGGGCATCTCCGCGACTGAAGCTTTCTTT. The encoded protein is CANTARGISATEAFF.

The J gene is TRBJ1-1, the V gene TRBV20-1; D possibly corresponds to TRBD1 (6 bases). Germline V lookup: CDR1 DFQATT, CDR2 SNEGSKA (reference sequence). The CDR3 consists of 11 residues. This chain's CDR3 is CRSKGDTEAFF. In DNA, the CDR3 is TGCAGATCGAAGGGGGACACTGAAGCTTTCTTT.

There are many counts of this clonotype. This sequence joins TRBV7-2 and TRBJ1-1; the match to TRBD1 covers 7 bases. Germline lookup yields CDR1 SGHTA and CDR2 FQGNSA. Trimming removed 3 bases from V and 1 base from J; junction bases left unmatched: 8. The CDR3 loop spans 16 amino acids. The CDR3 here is CASSFPGQPSNTEAFF. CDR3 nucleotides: TGTGCCAGCAGCTTCCCGGGACAGCCCTCGAACACTGAAGCTTTCTTT.

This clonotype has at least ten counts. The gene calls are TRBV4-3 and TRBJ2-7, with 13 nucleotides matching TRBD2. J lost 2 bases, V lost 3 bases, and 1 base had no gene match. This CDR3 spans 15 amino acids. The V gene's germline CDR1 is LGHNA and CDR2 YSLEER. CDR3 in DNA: TGCGCCAGCAGCCAGGGACTAGCGGGACCCTACGAGCAGTACTTC. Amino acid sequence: CASSQGLAGPYEQYF.

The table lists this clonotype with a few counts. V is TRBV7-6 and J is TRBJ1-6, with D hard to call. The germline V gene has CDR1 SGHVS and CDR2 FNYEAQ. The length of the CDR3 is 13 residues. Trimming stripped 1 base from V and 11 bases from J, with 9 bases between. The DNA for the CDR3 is TGTGCCAGCAGCTTAGTTCAGGCCGCACCCCTCCACTTT. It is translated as CASSLVQAAPLHF.

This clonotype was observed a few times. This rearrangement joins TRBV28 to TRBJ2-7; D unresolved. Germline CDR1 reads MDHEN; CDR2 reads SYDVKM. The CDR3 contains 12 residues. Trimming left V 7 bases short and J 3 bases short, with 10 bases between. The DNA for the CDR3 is TGTGCCAGCACTACCTGGGACTACGAGCAGTACTTC. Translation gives CASTTWDYEQYF. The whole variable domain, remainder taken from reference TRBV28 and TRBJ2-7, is DVKVTQSSRYLVKRTGEKVFLECVQDMDHENMFWYRQDPGLGLRLIYFSYDVKMKEKGDIPEGYSVSREKKERFSLILESASTNQTSMYLCASTTWDYEQYFGPGTRLTVT.

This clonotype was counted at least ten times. CDR3 amino acids: CASSLVGGMANQPQHF. The CDR3 nucleotides are TGTGCCAGCAGCTTAGTGGGAGGGATGGCCAATCAGCCCCAGCATTTT. The chain has TRBV7-2 and TRBJ1-5; no clear D. CDR3 length: 16 amino acids. Per germline, CDR1 SGHTA and CDR2 FQGNSA. Trimming shortened V by 1 base and J by 3 bases, and 13 bases separated the two germline ends.

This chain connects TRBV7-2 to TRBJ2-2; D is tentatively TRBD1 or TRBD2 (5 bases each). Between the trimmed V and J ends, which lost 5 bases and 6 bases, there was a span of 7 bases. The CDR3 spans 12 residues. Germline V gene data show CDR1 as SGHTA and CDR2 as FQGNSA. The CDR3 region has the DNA TGTGCCAGCAGCCCGGGACCCGGGGAGCTGTTTTTT. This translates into CASSPGPGELFF.

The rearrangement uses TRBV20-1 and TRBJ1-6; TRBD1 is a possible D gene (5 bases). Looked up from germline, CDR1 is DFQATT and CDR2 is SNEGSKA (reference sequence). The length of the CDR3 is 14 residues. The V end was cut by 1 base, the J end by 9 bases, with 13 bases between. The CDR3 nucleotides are TGCAGTGCTAGAGTCGGAGTAGGGGCTTCACCCCTCCACTTT. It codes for CSARVGVGASPLHF.

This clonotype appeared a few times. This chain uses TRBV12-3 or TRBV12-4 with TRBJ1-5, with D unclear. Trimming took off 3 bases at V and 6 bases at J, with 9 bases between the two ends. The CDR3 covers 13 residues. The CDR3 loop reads CASSLAGLQPQHF. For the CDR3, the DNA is TGTGCCAGCAGTTTGGCAGGACTTCAGCCCCAGCATTTT.

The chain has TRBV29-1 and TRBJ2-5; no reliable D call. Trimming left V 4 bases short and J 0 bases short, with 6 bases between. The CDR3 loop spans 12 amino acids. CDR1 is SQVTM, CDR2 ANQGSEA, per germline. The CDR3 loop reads CSVGQYQETQYF. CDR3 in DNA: TGCAGCGTTGGGCAGTACCAAGAGACCCAGTACTTC. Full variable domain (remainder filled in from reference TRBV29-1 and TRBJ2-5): SAVISQKPSRDICQRGTSLTIQCQVDSQVTMMFWYRQQPGQSLTLIATANQGSEATYESGFVIDKFPISRPNLTFSTLTVSNMSPEDSSIYLCSVGQYQETQYFGPGTRLLVL.

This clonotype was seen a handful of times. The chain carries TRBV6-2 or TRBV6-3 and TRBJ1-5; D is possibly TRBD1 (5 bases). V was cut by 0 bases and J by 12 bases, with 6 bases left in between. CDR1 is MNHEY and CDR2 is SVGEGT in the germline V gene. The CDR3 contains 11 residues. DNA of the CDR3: TGTGCCAGCAGTTACTCGGGGGTCCAGCATTTT. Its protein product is CASSYSGVQHF.

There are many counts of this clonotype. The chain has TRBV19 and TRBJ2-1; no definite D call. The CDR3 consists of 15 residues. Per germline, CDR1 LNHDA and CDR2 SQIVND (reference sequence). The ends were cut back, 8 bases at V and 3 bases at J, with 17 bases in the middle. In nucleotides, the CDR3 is TGTGCCAGTTCTCCTGGCTCTTTGGACTACAATGAGCAGTTCTTC. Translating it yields CASSPGSLDYNEQFF.